This T cell receptor beta chain originates from a study of T cells in Graves' hyperthyroidism and ophthalmopathy. RNA transcripts yielded amplified TCR beta CDR3 regions. HTBI primers drove first-round RT-PCR of the TCR CDR3. TCRdb redid the calling of the multiplex PCR reads with MiXCR, one entry per CDR3 protein. Among about 840,000 distinct CDR3 sequences listed, around 39% were seen once. This clonotype has a handful of counts. Germline CDR1 reads DFQATT; CDR2 reads SNEGSKA (reference sequence). V was shortened by 0 bases and J by 2 bases, with 5 bases between the two germline ends. The CDR3 sequence is 12 residues long. Uncontrolled infection, other autoimmune disease, pregnancy or lactation barred patients from enrollment. 10 ml of fresh peripheral blood supplied the PBMCs.

The sequenced material came from blood. The clonotype was recovered from a man aged 18 to 30 with Graves' hyperthyroidism. The V and J genes are TRBV20-1 and TRBJ2-7; D remains ambiguous. The CDR3 bases are TGCAGTGCTAGAGAGACAACCTACGAGCAGTACTTC. Translated: CSARETTYEQYF.